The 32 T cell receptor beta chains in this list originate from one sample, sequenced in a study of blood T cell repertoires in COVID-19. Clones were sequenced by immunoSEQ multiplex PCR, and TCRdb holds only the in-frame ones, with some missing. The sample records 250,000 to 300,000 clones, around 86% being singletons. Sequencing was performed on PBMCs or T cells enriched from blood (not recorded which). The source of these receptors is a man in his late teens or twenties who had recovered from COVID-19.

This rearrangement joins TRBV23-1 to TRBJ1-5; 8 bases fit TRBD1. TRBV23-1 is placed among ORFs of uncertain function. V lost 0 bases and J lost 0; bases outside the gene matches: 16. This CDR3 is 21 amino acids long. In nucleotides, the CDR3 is TGCGCCAGCAGTCAATCGCCGAACCCCGGGACAGGCTTTTATAGCAATCAGCCCCAGCATTTT. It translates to CASSQSPNPGTGFYSNQPQHF.

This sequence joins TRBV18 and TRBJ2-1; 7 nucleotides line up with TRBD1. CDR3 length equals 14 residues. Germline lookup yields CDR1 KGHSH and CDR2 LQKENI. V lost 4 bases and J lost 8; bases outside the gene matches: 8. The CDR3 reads CASSLGQDRHEQFF. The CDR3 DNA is TGTGCCAGCTCACTTGGACAGGATCGTCATGAGCAGTTCTTC.

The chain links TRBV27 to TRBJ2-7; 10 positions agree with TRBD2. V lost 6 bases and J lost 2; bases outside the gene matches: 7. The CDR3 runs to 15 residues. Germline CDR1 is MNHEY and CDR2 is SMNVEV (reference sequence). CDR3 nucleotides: TGTGCCAGCAGCCCAACTAGCGGGATGGCCTACGAGCAGTACTTC. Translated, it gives CASSPTSGMAYEQYF.

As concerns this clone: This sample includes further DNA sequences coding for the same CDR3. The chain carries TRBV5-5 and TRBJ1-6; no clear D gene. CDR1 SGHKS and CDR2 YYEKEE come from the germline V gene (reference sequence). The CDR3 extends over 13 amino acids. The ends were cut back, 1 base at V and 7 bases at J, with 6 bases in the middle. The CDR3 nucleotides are TGTGCCAGCAGCTTGAGCCCGAATTCACCCCTCCACTTT. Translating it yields CASSLSPNSPLHF.

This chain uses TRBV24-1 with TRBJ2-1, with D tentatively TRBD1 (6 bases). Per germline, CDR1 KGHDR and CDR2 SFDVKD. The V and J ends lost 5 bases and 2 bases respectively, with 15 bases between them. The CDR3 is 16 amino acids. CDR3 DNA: TGTGCCACCAGTGGTAAACAGGGAAGGCCCTACAATGAGCAGTTCTTC. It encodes CATSGKQGRPYNEQFF.

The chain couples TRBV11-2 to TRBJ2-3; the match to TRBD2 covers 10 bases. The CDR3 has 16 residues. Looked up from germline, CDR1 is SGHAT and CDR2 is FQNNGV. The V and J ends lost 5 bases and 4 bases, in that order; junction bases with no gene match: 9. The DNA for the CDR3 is TGTGCCAGCAGCCCGCGGACTAGCGGAACACCAGATACGCAGTATTTT. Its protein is CASSPRTSGTPDTQYF. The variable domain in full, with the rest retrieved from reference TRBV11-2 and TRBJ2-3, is EAGVAQSPRYKIIEKRQSVAFWCNPISGHATLYWYQQILGQGPKLLIQFQNNGVVDDSQLPKDRFSAERLKGVDSTLKIQPAKLEDSAVYLCASSPRTSGTPDTQYFGPGTRLTVL.

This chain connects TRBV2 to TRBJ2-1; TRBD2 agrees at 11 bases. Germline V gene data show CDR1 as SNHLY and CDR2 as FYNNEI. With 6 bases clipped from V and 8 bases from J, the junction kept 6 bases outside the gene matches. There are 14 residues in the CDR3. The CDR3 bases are TGTGCCAGCAGGATACTAGCGGGAGTCTATGAGCAGTTCTTC. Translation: CASRILAGVYEQFF. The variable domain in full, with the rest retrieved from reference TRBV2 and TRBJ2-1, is EPEVTQTPSHQVTQMGQEVILRCVPISNHLYFYWYRQILGQKVEFLVSFYNNEISEKSEIFDDQFSVERPDGSNFTLKIRSTKLEDSAMYFCASRILAGVYEQFFGPGTRLTVL.

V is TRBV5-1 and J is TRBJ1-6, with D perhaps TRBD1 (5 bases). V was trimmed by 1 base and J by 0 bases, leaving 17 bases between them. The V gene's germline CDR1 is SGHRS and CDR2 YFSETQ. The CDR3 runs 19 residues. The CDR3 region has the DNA TGCGCCAGCAGCTTGTCCGGTTGGGAGGGGAGCTCCTATAATTCACCCCTCCACTTT. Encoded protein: CASSLSGWEGSSYNSPLHF.

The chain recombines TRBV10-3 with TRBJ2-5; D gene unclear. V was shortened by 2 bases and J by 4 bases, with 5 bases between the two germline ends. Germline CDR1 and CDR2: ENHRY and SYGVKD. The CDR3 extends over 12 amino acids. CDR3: CAISENRETQYF. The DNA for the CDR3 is TGTGCCATCAGTGAGAATAGAGAGACCCAGTACTTC.

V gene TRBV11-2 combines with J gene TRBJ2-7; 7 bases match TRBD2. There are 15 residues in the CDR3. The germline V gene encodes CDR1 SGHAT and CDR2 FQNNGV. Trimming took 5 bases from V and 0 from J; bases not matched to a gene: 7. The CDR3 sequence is CASSQSGTLSYEQYF. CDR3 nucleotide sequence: TGTGCCAGCAGCCAAAGCGGGACCCTCTCCTACGAGCAGTACTTC.

The CDR3 loop reads CASSLPPGAGPGDEQFF. Written as DNA, the CDR3 is TGTGCCAGCAGCTTGCCCCCTGGAGCGGGGCCTGGGGATGAGCAGTTCTTC. V and J are TRBV5-4 and TRBJ2-1; 7 bases agree with TRBD2. Unmatched junction bases numbered 15, after V lost 1 base and J lost 8 bases. The CDR3 is 17 residues long. Germline V gene data show CDR1 as SGHNT and CDR2 as YYREEE (reference sequence).

CDR3 in amino acids: CASSEATGAVIGELFF. CDR3 nucleotides: TGTGCCAGCAGTGAAGCGACAGGGGCGGTAATCGGGGAGCTGTTTTTT. This chain uses TRBV2 with TRBJ2-2, with TRBD1 matching 8 bases. Germline CDR1 and CDR2: SNHLY and FYNNEI. Trimming removed 0 bases from V and 7 bases from J; junction bases left unmatched: 7. The CDR3 has 16 residues.

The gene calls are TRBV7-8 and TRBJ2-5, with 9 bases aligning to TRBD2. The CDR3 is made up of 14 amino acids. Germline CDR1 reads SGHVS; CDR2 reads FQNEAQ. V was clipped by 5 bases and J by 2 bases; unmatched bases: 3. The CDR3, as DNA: TGTGCCAGCAGCCCGGCGGGGGGGCAAGAGACCCAGTACTTC. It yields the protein CASSPAGGQETQYF.

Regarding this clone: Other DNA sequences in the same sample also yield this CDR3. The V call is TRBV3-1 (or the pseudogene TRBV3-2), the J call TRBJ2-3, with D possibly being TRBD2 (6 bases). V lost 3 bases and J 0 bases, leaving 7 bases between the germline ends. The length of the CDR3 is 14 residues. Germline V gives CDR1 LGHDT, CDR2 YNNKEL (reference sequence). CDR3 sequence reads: CASSHSGSTDTQYF. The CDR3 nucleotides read TGTGCCAGCAGCCATAGCGGAAGCACAGATACGCAGTATTTT.

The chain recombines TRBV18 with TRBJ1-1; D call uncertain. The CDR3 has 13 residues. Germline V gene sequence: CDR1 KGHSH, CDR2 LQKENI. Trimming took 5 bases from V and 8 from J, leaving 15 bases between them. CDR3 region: CASSKRELREAFF. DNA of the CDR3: TGTGCCAGCTCAAAGCGGGAACTCAGAGAAGCTTTCTTT.

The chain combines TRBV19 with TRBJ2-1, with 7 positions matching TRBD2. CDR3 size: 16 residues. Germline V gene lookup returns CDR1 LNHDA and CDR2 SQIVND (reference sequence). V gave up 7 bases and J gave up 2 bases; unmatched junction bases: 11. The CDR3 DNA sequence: TGTGCCAGTACCGCTGGCGGGAGCGCTACCTACAATGAGCAGTTCTTC. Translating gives CASTAGGSATYNEQFF.

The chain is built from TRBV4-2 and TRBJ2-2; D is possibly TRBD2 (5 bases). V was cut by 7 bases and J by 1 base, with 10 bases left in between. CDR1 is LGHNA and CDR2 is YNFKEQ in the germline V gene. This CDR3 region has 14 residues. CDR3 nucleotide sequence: TGTGCCAGCAAGGTCGGGGAGAACACCGGGGAGCTGTTTTTT. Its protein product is CASKVGENTGELFF.

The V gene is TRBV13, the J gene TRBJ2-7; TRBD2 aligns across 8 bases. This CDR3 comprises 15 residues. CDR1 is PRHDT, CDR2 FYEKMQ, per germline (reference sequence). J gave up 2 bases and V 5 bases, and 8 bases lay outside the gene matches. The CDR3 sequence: CASSVSGSEAYEQYF. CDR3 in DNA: TGTGCCAGCAGCGTGAGCGGGAGTGAAGCCTACGAGCAGTACTTC.

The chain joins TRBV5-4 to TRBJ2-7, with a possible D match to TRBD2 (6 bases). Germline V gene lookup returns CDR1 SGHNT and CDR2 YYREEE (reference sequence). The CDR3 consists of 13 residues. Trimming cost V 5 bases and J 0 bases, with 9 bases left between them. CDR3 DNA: TGTGCCAGCAGTTCCGGGAGCTCCTACGAGCAGTACTTC. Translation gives CASSSGSSYEQYF.

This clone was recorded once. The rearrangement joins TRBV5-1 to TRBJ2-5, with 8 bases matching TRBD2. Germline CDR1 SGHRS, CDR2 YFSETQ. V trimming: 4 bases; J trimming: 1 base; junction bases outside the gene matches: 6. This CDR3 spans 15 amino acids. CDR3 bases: TGCGCCAGCAGCCCCCCCACTAGCGGCCAAGAGACCCAGTACTTC. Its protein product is CASSPPTSGQETQYF.

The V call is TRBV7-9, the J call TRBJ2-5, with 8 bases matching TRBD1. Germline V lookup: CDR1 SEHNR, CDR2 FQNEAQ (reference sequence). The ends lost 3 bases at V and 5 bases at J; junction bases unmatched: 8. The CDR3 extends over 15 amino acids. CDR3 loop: CASSLSQGARETQYF. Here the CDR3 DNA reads TGTGCCAGCAGCTTGAGTCAGGGGGCGCGGGAGACCCAGTACTTC.

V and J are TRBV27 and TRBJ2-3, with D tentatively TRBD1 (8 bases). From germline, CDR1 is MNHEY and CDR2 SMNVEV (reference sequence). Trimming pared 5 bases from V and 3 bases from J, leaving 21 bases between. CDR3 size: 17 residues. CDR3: CASSPWDRWGGTDTQYF. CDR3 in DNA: TGTGCCAGCAGTCCATGGGACAGGTGGGGAGGGACAGATACGCAGTATTTT.

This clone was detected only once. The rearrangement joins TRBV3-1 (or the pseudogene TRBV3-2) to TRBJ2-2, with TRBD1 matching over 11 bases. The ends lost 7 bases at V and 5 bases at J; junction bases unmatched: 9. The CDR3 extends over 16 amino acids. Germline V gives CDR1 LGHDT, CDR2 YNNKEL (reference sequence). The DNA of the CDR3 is TGTGCCAGCAAACCGTTGGGGACAGGGGGTACCGGGGAGCTGTTTTTT. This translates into CASKPLGTGGTGELFF.

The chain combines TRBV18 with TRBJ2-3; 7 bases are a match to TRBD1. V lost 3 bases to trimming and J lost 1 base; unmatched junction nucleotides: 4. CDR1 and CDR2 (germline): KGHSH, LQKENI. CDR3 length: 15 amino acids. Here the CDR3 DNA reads TGTGCCAGCTCACCGCTTACAGGGGGCACAGATACGCAGTATTTT. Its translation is CASSPLTGGTDTQYF.

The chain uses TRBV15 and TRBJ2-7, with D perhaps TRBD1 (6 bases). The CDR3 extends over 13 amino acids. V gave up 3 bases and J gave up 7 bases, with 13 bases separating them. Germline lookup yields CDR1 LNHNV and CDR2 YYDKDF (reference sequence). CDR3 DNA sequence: TGTGCCACCAGCAGGATCGGGACATATGAGCAGTACTTC. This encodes CATSRIGTYEQYF.

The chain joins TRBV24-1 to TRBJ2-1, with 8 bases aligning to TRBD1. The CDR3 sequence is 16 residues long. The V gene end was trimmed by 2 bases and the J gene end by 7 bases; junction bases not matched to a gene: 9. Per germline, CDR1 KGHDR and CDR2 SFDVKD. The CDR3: CATSDSDRDGSNEQFF. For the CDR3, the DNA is TGTGCCACCAGTGATTCGGACAGGGATGGTTCAAATGAGCAGTTCTTC.

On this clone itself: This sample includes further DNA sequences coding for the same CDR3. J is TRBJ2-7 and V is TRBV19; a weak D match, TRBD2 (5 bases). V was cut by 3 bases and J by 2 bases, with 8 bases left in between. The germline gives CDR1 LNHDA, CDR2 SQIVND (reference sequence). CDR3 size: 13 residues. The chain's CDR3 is CASSIGEAYEQYF. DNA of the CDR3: TGTGCCAGTAGTATCGGGGAAGCCTACGAGCAGTACTTC.

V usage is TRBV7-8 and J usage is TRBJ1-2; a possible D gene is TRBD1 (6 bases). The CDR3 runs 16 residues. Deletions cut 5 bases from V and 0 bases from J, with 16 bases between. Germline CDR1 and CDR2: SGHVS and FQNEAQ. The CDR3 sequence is CASSVAGARANYGYTF. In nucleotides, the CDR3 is TGTGCCAGCAGCGTTGCAGGGGCCCGAGCTAACTATGGCTACACCTTC.

CDR3 DNA: TGTGCCAGCAGTTTATCCCCAGCACAGGGGGCGTATGGCTACACCTTC. The encoded protein is CASSLSPAQGAYGYTF. V usage is TRBV27 and J usage is TRBJ1-2; 9 bases line up with TRBD1. This CDR3 is 16 amino acids long. CDR1 and CDR2 from the germline V gene are MNHEY and SMNVEV (reference sequence). V was pared by 0 bases and J by 5 bases, with 7 bases of the junction left unmatched.

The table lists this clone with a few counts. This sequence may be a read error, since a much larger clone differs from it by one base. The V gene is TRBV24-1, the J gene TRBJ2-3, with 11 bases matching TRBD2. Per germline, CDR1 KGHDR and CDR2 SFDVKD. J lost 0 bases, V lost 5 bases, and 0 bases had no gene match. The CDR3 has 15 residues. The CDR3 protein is CATSGTSGSTDTQYF. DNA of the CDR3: TGTGCCACCAGTGGGACTAGCGGGAGCACAGATACGCAGTATTTT.

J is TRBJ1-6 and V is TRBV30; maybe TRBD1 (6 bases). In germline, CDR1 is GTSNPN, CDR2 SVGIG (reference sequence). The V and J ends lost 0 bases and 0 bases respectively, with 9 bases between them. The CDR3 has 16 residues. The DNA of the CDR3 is TGTGCCTGGAGTGTACGGACAGACTCCTATAATTCACCCCTCCACTTT. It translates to CAWSVRTDSYNSPLHF. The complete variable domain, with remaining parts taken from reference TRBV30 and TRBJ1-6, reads SQTIHQWPATLVQPVGSPLSLECTVEGTSNPNLYWYRQAAGRGLQLLFYSVGIGQISSEVPQNLSASRPQDRQFILSSKKLLLSDSGFYLCAWSVRTDSYNSPLHFGNGTRLTVT.

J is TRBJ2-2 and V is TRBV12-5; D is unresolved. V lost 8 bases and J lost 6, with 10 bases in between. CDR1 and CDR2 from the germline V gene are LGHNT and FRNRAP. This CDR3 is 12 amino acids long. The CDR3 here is CASRLPSGELFF. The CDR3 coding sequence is TGTGCTAGTAGACTCCCCTCCGGGGAGCTGTTTTTT.